The 2 T cell receptor beta chains below all came from one sample that was sequenced in a study of blood T cell repertoires in COVID-19. Sequenced by immunoSEQ multiplex PCR; TCRdb stores in-frame clones only, minus some. Of approximately 350,000 clones detected, more than 80% appear once; the ten largest clones hold roughly 1.2%. The sample consisted of peripheral blood. These receptors were taken from a man between 35 and 55 years old with acute or convalescent COVID-19.

This chain uses TRBV18 with TRBJ1-5, with TRBD1 identical over 7 bases. The CDR3 has 15 amino acids. Germline V gives CDR1 KGHSH, CDR2 LQKENI. The J segment lost 0 bases and the V segment lost 2 bases, leaving 1 base of the junction unmatched. The CDR3 loop is CASSPGTDSNQPQHF. DNA of the CDR3: TGTGCCAGCTCACCAGGGACAGATAGCAATCAGCCCCAGCATTTT. Variable domain in full (rest from reference TRBV18 and TRBJ1-5): NAGVMQNPRHLVRRRGQEARLRCSPMKGHSHVYWYRQLPEEGLKFMVYLQKENIIDESGMPKERFSAEFPKEGPSILRIQQVVRGDSAAYFCASSPGTDSNQPQHFGDGTRLSIL.

The chain joins TRBV10-3 to TRBJ1-5; tentatively, D is TRBD1 (6 bases). Germline V gene data show CDR1 as ENHRY and CDR2 as SYGVKD. The CDR3 covers 16 residues. With 3 bases removed from V and 6 bases from J, the gap between germline ends came to 18 bases. The CDR3 DNA sequence: TGTGCCATCAGTGAAGGGTCACAGGGACGGATTCAGCCCCAGCATTTT. It encodes CAISEGSQGRIQPQHF.